Listed here are 7 T cell receptor beta chains from one sample, sequenced in a study of response to subunit inactivated influenza vaccine. TCRdb independently ran MiXCR on the RT-PCR reads; one entry per CDR3 protein. Here the sample spans over 400,000 distinct CDR3 sequences, 13% being singletons. The specimen was PBMCs from blood, collected 40 to 50 days after vaccination. The receptors were sampled from a man over 45 who received an inactivated influenza vaccine.

The chain carries TRBV6-1 and TRBJ2-2; TRBD1 aligns across 7 bases. CDR1 is MNHNS, CDR2 SASEGT, per germline. Trimming took 6 bases from V and 5 from J; bases not matched to a gene: 9. The CDR3 contains 15 residues. DNA for the CDR3: TGTGCCAGCAGGGGTACAGGGGCTGGTACCGGGGAGCTGTTTTTT. Its translation: CASRGTGAGTGELFF.

Ten or more counts support this clonotype. The gene calls are TRBV20-1 and TRBJ1-2, with D possibly TRBD1 on 5 matching bases. Germline CDR1 reads DFQATT; CDR2 reads SNEGSKA (reference sequence). This CDR3 spans 12 amino acids. Trimming pared 4 bases from V and 4 bases from J, leaving 10 bases between. This CDR3 is CSATPGSYGYTF. The CDR3 coding sequence is TGCAGTGCTACCCCAGGGAGCTATGGCTACACCTTC.

In this sample, this clonotype turned up a few times. This sequence joins TRBV10-3 and TRBJ2-3, with D tentatively TRBD2 (5 bases). The germline CDR1 and CDR2 sequences are ENHRY and SYGVKD. V was pared by 5 bases and J by 0 bases, with 6 bases between. This CDR3 has 13 amino acids. The CDR3 DNA reads TGTGCCATCAGTTGGACTAGCACAGATACGCAGTATTTT. Encoded protein: CAISWTSTDTQYF.

The table lists this clonotype with many counts. V usage is TRBV7-2 and J usage is TRBJ2-3; D remains ambiguous. V lost 5 bases and J lost 1, with 7 bases in between. This CDR3 contains 13 residues. The germline CDR1 and CDR2 sequences are SGHTA and FQGNSA. In DNA, the CDR3 is TGTGCCAGCAGCCCTTACGGCACAGATACGCAGTATTTT. This translates into CASSPYGTDTQYF. The variable domain in full, completed from reference TRBV7-2 and TRBJ2-3, reads GAGVSQSPSNKVTEKGKDVELRCDPISGHTALYWYRQSLGQGLEFLIYFQGNSAPDKSGLPSDRFSAERTGGSVSTLTIQRTQQEDSAVYLCASSPYGTDTQYFGPGTRLTVL.

The chain carries TRBV12-3 or TRBV12-4 and TRBJ2-5; possibly TRBD1 or TRBD2 for D (5 bases each). The CDR3 is 15 amino acids. The V gene lost 3 bases and the J gene lost 3 bases, with 14 bases spanning the gap. CDR3 sequence: CASSFFGTAKETQYF. In nucleotides, the CDR3 is TGTGCCAGCAGTTTTTTTGGGACCGCGAAAGAGACCCAGTACTTC.

Note on this clonotype: An end of the junction differs from the germline gene, which may be a read error. The genes are TRBV29-1 and TRBJ2-7, with TRBD1 identical over 7 bases. The CDR3 has 12 residues. Germline V gene lookup returns CDR1 SQVTM and CDR2 ANQGSEA. CDR3 nucleotide sequence: TGCTGCGTCGGTGACAGGGTCTACGAGCAGTACTTC. Amino acid sequence: CCVGDRVYEQYF.

V usage is TRBV5-1 and J usage is TRBJ2-1; 9 nucleotides agree with TRBD1. The junction had 11 bases not matched to a gene; V was cut back by 4 bases and J by 6 bases. This CDR3 has 16 amino acids. From germline, CDR1 is SGHRS and CDR2 YFSETQ. The CDR3 DNA follows: TGCGCCAGCAGCCGACCGGACAGGGGCCTTGGCAATGAGCAGTTCTTC. Protein sequence: CASSRPDRGLGNEQFF.